This T cell receptor (beta chain) stems from a study of T-cell memory formation after mild COVID-19. Turning to the study itself: TCR clusters largely stayed donor specific.

With regard to this clonotype: Its antigen is as yet unknown.

With constant-segment primers, 5'RACE yielded cDNA libraries of TCR alpha and TCR beta that carried sample barcodes and UMIs. TCRdb re-derived calls from the 5' RACE reads in MiXCR, one entry per CDR3 protein. Here the sample spans about 260,000 distinct CDR3 sequences, around 15% being singletons. Whole-study findings and limits: The appearance of some responding clones in pre-infection memory suggested that cross-reactive memory joined.

The germline V and J ends were trimmed by 4 bases and 6 bases, with 10 bases remaining between them. Per the germline V gene, CDR1 is SGHVS and CDR2 is FQNEAQ. This CDR3 region has 12 residues. The chain links TRBV7-8 to TRBJ2-7; D tentatively reads TRBD1 or TRBD2 (5 bases each). The clonotype comes from a man between 18 and 35 years old who had mild COVID-19 (a few samples of this study predate the infection). Cell type and time point are not known. Input material: PBMCs or a T cell subset sorted from them (not recorded which). CDR3 amino acids: CASSSSRGEQYV. For the CDR3, the DNA is TGTGCCAGCAGCTCGTCGAGGGGCGAGCAGTACGTC.